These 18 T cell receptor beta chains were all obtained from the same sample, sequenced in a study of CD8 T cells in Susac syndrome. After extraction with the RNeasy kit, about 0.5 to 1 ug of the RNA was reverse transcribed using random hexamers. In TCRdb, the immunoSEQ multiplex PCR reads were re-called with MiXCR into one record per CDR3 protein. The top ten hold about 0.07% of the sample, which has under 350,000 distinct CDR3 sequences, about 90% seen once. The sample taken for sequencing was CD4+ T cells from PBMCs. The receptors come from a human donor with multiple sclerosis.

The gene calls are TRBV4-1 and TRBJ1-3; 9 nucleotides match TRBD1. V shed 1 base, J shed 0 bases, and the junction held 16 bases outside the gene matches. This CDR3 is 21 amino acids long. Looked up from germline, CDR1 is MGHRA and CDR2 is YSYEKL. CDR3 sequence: CASSQGGPGQGAFGSGNTIYF. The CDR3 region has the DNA TGCGCCAGCAGCCAAGGGGGACCGGGACAGGGTGCCTTCGGCTCTGGAAACACCATATATTTT.

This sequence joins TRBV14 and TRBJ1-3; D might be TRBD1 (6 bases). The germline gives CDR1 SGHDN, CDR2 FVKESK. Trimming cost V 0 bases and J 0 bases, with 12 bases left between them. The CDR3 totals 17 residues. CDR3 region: CASSQDMGAGSGNTIYF. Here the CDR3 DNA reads TGTGCCAGCAGCCAAGATATGGGGGCCGGCTCTGGAAACACCATATATTTT.

This chain's CDR3 is CASSQKGQGNEQYF. For the CDR3, the DNA is TGTGCCAGCAGCCAAAAGGGGCAGGGCAACGAGCAGTACTTC. The chain employs TRBV4-2 and TRBJ2-7; D is possibly TRBD1 (5 bases). The CDR3 consists of 14 residues. Between the trimmed V and J ends, which lost 2 bases and 5 bases, there was a span of 13 bases. CDR1 is LGHNA, CDR2 YNFKEQ, per germline.

CDR3 DNA: TGTGCCAGCAGTGAACTCCGGGCGGCTGGAAACACCATATATTTT. Translated, it gives CASSELRAAGNTIYF. The rearrangement joins TRBV2 to TRBJ1-3; no reliable D call. The germline V and J ends were trimmed by 2 bases and 2 bases, with 10 bases remaining between them. Germline CDR1 and CDR2: SNHLY and FYNNEI. CDR3 length: 15 amino acids.

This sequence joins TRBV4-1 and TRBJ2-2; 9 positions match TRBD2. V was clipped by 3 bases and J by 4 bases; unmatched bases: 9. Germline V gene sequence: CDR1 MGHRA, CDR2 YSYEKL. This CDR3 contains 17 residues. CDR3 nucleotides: TGCGCCAGCAGCCAGGGAATAGCGGGGGTAACCACCGGGGAGCTGTTTTTT. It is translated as CASSQGIAGVTTGELFF.

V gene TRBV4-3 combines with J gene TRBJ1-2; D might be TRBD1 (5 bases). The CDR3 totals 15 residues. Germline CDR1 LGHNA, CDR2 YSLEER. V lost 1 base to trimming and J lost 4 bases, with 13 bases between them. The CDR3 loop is CASSQVYRPSYGYTF. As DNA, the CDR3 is TGCGCCAGCAGCCAAGTCTACAGGCCCTCCTATGGCTACACCTTC.

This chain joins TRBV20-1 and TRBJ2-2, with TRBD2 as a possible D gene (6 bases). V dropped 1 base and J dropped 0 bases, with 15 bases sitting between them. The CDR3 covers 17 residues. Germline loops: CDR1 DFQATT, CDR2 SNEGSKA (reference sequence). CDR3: CSARVFAGTANTGELFF. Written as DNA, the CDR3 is TGCAGTGCTAGAGTTTTTGCAGGGACTGCGAACACCGGGGAGCTGTTTTTT.

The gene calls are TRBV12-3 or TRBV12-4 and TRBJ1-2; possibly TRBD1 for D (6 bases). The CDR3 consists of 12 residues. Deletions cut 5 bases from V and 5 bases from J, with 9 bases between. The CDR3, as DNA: TGTGCCAGCAGTCAACAGGGATATGGCTACACCTTC. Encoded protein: CASSQQGYGYTF.

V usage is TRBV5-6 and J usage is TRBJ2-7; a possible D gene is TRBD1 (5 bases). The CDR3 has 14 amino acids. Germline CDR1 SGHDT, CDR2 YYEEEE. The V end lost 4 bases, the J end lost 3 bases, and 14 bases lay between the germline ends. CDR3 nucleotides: TGTGCCAGCAGCACTCAGGGTTGGGGCTACGAGCAGTACTTC. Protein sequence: CASSTQGWGYEQYF. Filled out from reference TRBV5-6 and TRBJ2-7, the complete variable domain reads DAGVTQSPTHLIKTRGQQVTLRCSPKSGHDTVSWYQQALGQGPQFIFQYYEEEERQRGNFPDRFSGHQFPNYSSELNVNALLLGDSALYLCASSTQGWGYEQYFGPGTRLTVT.

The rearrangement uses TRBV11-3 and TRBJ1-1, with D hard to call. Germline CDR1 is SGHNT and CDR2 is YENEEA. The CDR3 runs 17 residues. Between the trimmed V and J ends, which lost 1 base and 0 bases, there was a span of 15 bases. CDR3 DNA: TGTGCCAGCAGCTTAGGGGATAGAGGGCAGATGAACACTGAAGCTTTCTTT. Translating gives CASSLGDRGQMNTEAFF.

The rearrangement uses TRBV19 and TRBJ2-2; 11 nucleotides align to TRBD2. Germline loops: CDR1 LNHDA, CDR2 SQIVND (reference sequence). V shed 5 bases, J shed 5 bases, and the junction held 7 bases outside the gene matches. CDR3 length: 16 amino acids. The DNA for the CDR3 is TGTGCCAGTAGTGGAAGACTAGCGGGGCGGACCGGGGAGCTGTTTTTT. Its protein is CASSGRLAGRTGELFF.

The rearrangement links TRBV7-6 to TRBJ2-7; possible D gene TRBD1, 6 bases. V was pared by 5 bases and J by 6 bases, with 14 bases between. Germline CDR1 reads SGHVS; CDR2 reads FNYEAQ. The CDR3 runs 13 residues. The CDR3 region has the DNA TGTGCCAGCAGCAACCCCCTAGGGGGCGAGCAGTACTTC. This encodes CASSNPLGGEQYF.

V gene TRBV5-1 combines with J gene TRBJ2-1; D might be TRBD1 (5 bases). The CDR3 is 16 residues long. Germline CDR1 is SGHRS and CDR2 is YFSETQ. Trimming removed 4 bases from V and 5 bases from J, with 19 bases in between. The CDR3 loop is CASSLRQLNPDNEQFF. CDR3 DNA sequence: TGCGCCAGCAGCCTTAGACAGCTTAACCCAGACAATGAGCAGTTCTTC.

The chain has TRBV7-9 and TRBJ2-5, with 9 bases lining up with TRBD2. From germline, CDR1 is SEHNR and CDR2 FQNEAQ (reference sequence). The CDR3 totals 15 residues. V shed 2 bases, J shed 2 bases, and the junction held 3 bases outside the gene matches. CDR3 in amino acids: CASSLSGGSQETQYF. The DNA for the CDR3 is TGTGCCAGCAGCTTAAGCGGGGGGTCTCAAGAGACCCAGTACTTC.

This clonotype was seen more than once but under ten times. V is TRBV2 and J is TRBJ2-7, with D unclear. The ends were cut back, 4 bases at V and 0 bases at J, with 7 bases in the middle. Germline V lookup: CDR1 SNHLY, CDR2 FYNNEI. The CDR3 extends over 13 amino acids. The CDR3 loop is CASSVGSSYEQYF. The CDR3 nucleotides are TGTGCCAGCAGTGTTGGTAGCTCCTACGAGCAGTACTTC. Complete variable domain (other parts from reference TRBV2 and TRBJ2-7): EPEVTQTPSHQVTQMGQEVILRCVPISNHLYFYWYRQILGQKVEFLVSFYNNEISEKSEIFDDQFSVERPDGSNFTLKIRSTKLEDSAMYFCASSVGSSYEQYFGPGTRLTVT.

As DNA, the CDR3 is TGTGCCAGCAAGGTAGAGGCTGGGGCCAACGTCCTGACTTTC. As protein: CASKVEAGANVLTF. The chain is built from TRBV12-3 or TRBV12-4 and TRBJ2-6; D is ambiguous. Trimming left V 7 bases short and J 2 bases short, with 9 bases between. This CDR3 has 14 amino acids.

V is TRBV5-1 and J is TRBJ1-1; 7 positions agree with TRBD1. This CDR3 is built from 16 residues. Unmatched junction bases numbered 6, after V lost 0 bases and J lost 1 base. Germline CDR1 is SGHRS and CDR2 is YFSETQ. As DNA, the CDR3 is TGCGCCAGCAGCTTGGCAACAGACAGGGCGAACACTGAAGCTTTCTTT. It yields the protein CASSLATDRANTEAFF.

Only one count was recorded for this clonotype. CDR3 sequence: CASGPTISTDTQYF. The CDR3 coding sequence is TGTGCCAGTGGACCGACTATTAGCACAGATACGCAGTATTTT. V is TRBV19 and J is TRBJ2-3, with D possibly being TRBD2 (5 bases). This CDR3 comprises 14 residues. Germline-derived CDR1 and CDR2 are LNHDA and SQIVND (reference sequence). V was clipped by 8 bases and J by 0 bases, with 12 bases between them.